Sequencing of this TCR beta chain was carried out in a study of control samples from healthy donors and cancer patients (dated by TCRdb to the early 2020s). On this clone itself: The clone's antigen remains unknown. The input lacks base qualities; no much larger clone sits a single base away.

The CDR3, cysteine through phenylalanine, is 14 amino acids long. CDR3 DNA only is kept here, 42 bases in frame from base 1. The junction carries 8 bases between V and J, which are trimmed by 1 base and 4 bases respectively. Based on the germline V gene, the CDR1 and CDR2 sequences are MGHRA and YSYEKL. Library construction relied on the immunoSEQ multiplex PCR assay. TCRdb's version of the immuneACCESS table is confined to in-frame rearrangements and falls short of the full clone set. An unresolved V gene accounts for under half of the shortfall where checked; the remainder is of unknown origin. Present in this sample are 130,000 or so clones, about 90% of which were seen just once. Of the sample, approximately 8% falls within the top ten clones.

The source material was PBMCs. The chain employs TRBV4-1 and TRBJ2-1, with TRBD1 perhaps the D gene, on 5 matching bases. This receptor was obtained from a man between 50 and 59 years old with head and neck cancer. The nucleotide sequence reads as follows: TGCGCCAGCAGCCAAGTAGGGGTATACAATGAGCAGTTCTTC. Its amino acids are CASSQVGVYNEQFF.